This entry features one T cell receptor (beta chain) sequence. The target antigen is unknown. This entry belongs to a study of T cell responses to AZD1222 COVID-19 vaccine. Study summary: Second doses that came at about 4 or about 12 weeks were put together. Whole-study results and caveats: Spike was spanned by vaccine-associated CD4 TCRs, with dominance at 160-218 and 743-854. Spike-specific TCR breadth and depth went up after people got two AZD1222 doses.

V lost 0 bases and J lost 1, with 13 bases in between. CDR1 KGHSH and CDR2 LQKENI come from the germline V gene. This CDR3 comprises 16 residues. This table comes from immunoSEQ multiplex PCR, and its TCRdb copy is limited to in-frame clones, with some not included. The sample lists about 150,000 clones; roughly nine tenths were seen once. V usage is TRBV18 and J usage is TRBJ2-7; the D call may be TRBD1 or TRBD2 (5 bases each). The material sequenced was peripheral blood, taken on day 0 of AZD1222 vaccination. This clonotype originated in an adult in good health. CDR3 nucleotides: TGTGCCAGCTCACCACCGAGCCCGGGACGGTCCTACGAGCAGTACTTC. Protein sequence: CASSPPSPGRSYEQYF. The full variable domain, its missing parts supplied by reference TRBV18 and TRBJ2-7, is NAGVMQNPRHLVRRRGQEARLRCSPMKGHSHVYWYRQLPEEGLKFMVYLQKENIIDESGMPKERFSAEFPKEGPSILRIQQVVRGDSAAYFCASSPPSPGRSYEQYFGPGTRLTVT.